This entry lists 6 T cell receptor beta chains sequenced from one sample in a study of cytomegalovirus exposure and HLA in healthy donors (dated by TCRdb to the late 2010s). The library was obtained by the immunoSEQ multiplex PCR assay. For the multiplex PCR, a mixture combining 60 forward primers for TCR Vbeta segments and 13 reverse primers for TCR Jbeta segments was used. As stored in TCRdb, this immuneACCESS dataset retains in-frame rearrangements with V and J assigned. A fraction of the clones does not appear; measured against another copy, unresolved V genes explain less than half of the discrepancy, and the remainder lacks a known reason. This sample's table has entries for some 200,000 clones. The ten largest make up 0.65% to 0.9% of the sample. The material sequenced was PBMCs. Receptor source: a woman between 18 and 29 years old in good health and CMV-seropositive.

The chain has TRBV5-4 and TRBJ1-2; the D gene is possibly TRBD1 (5 bases). The length of the CDR3 is 14 residues. Per germline, CDR1 SGHNT and CDR2 YYREEE (reference sequence). V lost 0 bases to trimming and J lost 2 bases, with 8 bases between them. The CDR3 nucleotides read TGTGCCAGCAGCTTGGACAGGCTAAACTATGGCTACACCTTC. Amino acids: CASSLDRLNYGYTF.

The chain links TRBV18 to TRBJ2-3; D is uncertain. The V and J ends lost 2 bases and 0 bases respectively, with 9 bases between them. Germline V gene lookup returns CDR1 KGHSH and CDR2 LQKENI. The CDR3 consists of 15 residues. CDR3 nucleotide sequence: TGTGCCAGCTCACCATCCGTACTCAGCACAGATACGCAGTATTTT. This gives the protein CASSPSVLSTDTQYF.

The chain links TRBV11-3 to TRBJ1-1; weak D call: TRBD1 (6 bases). The V gene's germline CDR1 is SGHNT and CDR2 YENEEA. V was pared by 5 bases and J by 11 bases, with 18 bases between. The CDR3 loop spans 13 amino acids. Here the CDR3 reads CASSTVPGVVAFF. As DNA, the CDR3 is TGTGCCAGCAGCACTGTCCCAGGGGTGGTCGCTTTCTTT.

The chain couples TRBV6-5 to TRBJ2-1; the match to TRBD2 covers 10 bases. CDR3 length: 16 amino acids. In germline, CDR1 is MNHEY, CDR2 SVGAGI. V lost 0 bases, J lost 6 bases, and 5 bases stayed unmatched. The CDR3: CASSYSPGLAPNEQFF. The DNA of the CDR3 is TGTGCCAGCAGTTACTCCCCGGGACTAGCGCCCAATGAGCAGTTCTTC.

Remarks on this clone: A read error may produce the germline difference seen at one junction end. The chain combines TRBV5-8 with TRBJ1-1; D uncertain. The CDR3 runs 11 residues. Germline CDR1 is SGHTS and CDR2 is YDEGEE. CDR3 sequence: CASSPDLREIF. The CDR3 DNA reads TGTGCCAGCAGCCCTGACCTTAGGGAGATCTTT.

The V call is TRBV27, the J call TRBJ2-7, with 8 bases that match TRBD1. The V gene's germline CDR1 is MNHEY and CDR2 SMNVEV (reference sequence). This CDR3 is built from 15 residues. Losses at the gene ends were 6 bases for V and 2 bases for J; bases not matched to a gene: 9. In nucleotides, the CDR3 is TGTGCCAGCAGCTCCGGACAGGGTGGCACCTACGAGCAGTACTTC. It yields the protein CASSSGQGGTYEQYF.